These 13 T cell receptor beta chains came from one sample sequenced in a study of HIV-infected patients and healthy controls. The repertoire came from unfractionated whole blood and reflected all unsorted peripheral T cells. cDNA was made from around 0.45 ug RNA using alpha and beta constant primers. Separate chain-specific third strand synthesis with multiplexing indices produced the alpha and beta libraries. TCRdb reprocessed the 5' RACE reads with MiXCR, giving one entry per CDR3 protein. The sample consists of roughly 9,800 distinct CDR3 sequences, over 7.5% of them appearing once. Sequenced sample: blood. These TCRs come from an adult in good health.

This clonotype has a count of ten or more. One junction end disagrees with the germline gene, perhaps due to a read error. This chain joins TRBV20-1 and TRBJ2-3; perhaps TRBD1 as D (6 bases). CDR1 is DFQATT and CDR2 is SNEGSKA in the germline V gene (reference sequence). The CDR3 contains 12 residues. In nucleotides, the CDR3 is TGCAGTGCACCGAGGGGGTCAGAGACGCAGTATTTT. Its protein product is CSAPRGSETQYF.

This clonotype showed up just a few times. The rearrangement links TRBV13 to TRBJ2-1; 8 bases agree with TRBD1. This CDR3 has 18 residues. Germline-derived CDR1 and CDR2 are PRHDT and FYEKMQ (reference sequence). V was clipped by 5 bases and J by 6 bases; unmatched bases: 18. The CDR3 is CASSLSRLTGEDGNEQFF. The CDR3 DNA reads as TGTGCCAGCAGCCTTTCCCGATTGACAGGGGAAGACGGCAATGAGCAGTTCTTC.

In its sample, this clonotype is medium-sized. This chain links TRBV6-5 with TRBJ2-3; D gene uncertain. Germline CDR1 is MNHEY and CDR2 is SVGAGI. V was clipped by 5 bases and J by 5 bases, with 8 bases between them. CDR3 size: 12 residues. The CDR3 DNA reads as TGTGCCAGCAGTGCCTTCCAAGATACGCAGTATTTT. This translates into CASSAFQDTQYF.

This clonotype has at least ten counts. V is TRBV12-3 or TRBV12-4 and J is TRBJ2-7; 12 bases line up with TRBD1. The CDR3 extends over 15 amino acids. V trimming: 5 bases; J trimming: 5 bases; junction bases outside the gene matches: 7. CDR3 region: CASSRSGQGAHEQYF. CDR3 DNA: TGTGCCAGCAGTCGCTCGGGACAGGGGGCCCACGAGCAGTACTTC.

This clonotype was seen more than once but under ten times. The rearrangement joins TRBV7-8 to TRBJ2-7; a possible D gene is TRBD2 (6 bases). This CDR3 contains 14 residues. From germline, CDR1 is SGHVS and CDR2 FQNEAQ. Trimming took 1 base from V and 6 from J, leaving 13 bases between them. The CDR3 region is CASSLGGVGSEQYF. CDR3 bases: TGTGCCAGCAGCTTAGGCGGGGTCGGGAGCGAGCAGTACTTC.

The rearrangement joins TRBV20-1 to TRBJ2-7, with 9 nucleotides matching TRBD2. After removal of 3 bases from V and 4 bases from J, the junction contained 4 bases not matched to a gene. The germline CDR1 and CDR2 sequences are DFQATT and SNEGSKA (reference sequence). The CDR3 sequence is 13 residues long. The CDR3 nucleotides read TGCAGTGCTAGGATAGCGGGAGTTTACGAGCAGTACTTC. This encodes CSARIAGVYEQYF.

This clonotype was picked up many times. The rearrangement uses TRBV20-1 and TRBJ1-5; perhaps TRBD1 as D (5 bases). V was cut by 5 bases and J by 5 bases, with 13 bases left in between. The CDR3 has 13 residues. Looked up from germline, CDR1 is DFQATT and CDR2 is SNEGSKA (reference sequence). The CDR3 region is CSAWDGTDQPQHF. Written as DNA, the CDR3 is TGCAGTGCTTGGGACGGAACCGATCAGCCCCAGCATTTT.

This clonotype is medium-sized by share. This sequence joins TRBV7-2 and TRBJ1-2; D unclear. This CDR3 is 15 amino acids long. V lost 5 bases and J 0 bases, leaving 13 bases between the germline ends. From germline, CDR1 is SGHTA and CDR2 FQGNSA. CDR3 nucleotides: TGTGCCAGCAGCCCCCAAAGTAACACTAACTATGGCTACACCTTC. It encodes CASSPQSNTNYGYTF.

This clonotype counts as medium-sized. V is TRBV6-5 and J is TRBJ2-3; 10 positions agree with TRBD2. The J segment lost 1 base and the V segment lost 5 bases, leaving 6 bases of the junction unmatched. Germline V gene data show CDR1 as MNHEY and CDR2 as SVGAGI. The CDR3 is 16 residues long. The DNA of the CDR3 is TGTGCCAGCAGTCGGGGTCTAGCGGGGGGCACAGATACGCAGTATTTT. It encodes CASSRGLAGGTDTQYF.

This clonotype is termed medium-sized (0.01 to 0.1%). The chain employs TRBV19 and TRBJ2-3, with a weak D call TRBD2 (5 bases). The CDR3 consists of 16 residues. V was shortened by 5 bases and J by 0 bases, with 15 bases between the two germline ends. Germline V gives CDR1 LNHDA, CDR2 SQIVND (reference sequence). The CDR3 loop reads CASSSTGVPSTDTQYF. The CDR3 bases are TGTGCCAGTAGTTCGACCGGGGTTCCCAGCACAGATACGCAGTATTTT.

The V call is TRBV7-2, the J call TRBJ2-5; 10 bases are shared with TRBD2. Germline V CDR1 and CDR2: SGHTA, FQGNSA. The CDR3 spans 14 residues. The CDR3, as DNA: TGTGTCAGAAGCCTAGCGGGAGTAGGAGAGACCCAGTACTTC. Protein: CVRSLAGVGETQYF. Looking up the rest from reference TRBV7-2 and TRBJ2-5 gives the full variable domain: GAGVSQSPSNKVTEKGKDVELRCDPISGHTALYWYRQSLGQGLEFLIYFQGNSAPDKSGLPSDRFSAERTGGSVSTLTIQRTQQEDSAVYLCVRSLAGVGETQYFGPGTRLLVL.

The rearrangement uses TRBV6-1 and TRBJ1-5; D gene uncertain. Germline CDR1 reads MNHNS; CDR2 reads SASEGT. V lost 8 bases to trimming and J lost 0 bases, with 17 bases between them. The CDR3 is 16 residues long. The CDR3 region has the DNA TGTGCCAGCTCACGAGGCGCGTTTAGTAGCAATCAGCCCCAGCATTTT. The encoded protein is CASSRGAFSSNQPQHF.

This clonotype was seen repeatedly, ten times or more. V and J are TRBV25-1 and TRBJ2-7; TRBD1 agrees at 9 bases. The length of the CDR3 is 14 residues. The V segment lost 4 bases and the J segment 3 bases; nucleotides outside the gene matches: 4. Germline CDR1 MGHDK, CDR2 SYGVNS. In DNA form, the CDR3 reads TGTGCCAGCAGTGGCCGGGGACAGGGCTACGAGCAGTACTTC. Amino acids: CASSGRGQGYEQYF.